A selection of T cell receptor beta chains follows, all from one sample in a study of shared clonotypes between healthy human individuals. Clones were sequenced by immunoSEQ multiplex PCR, and TCRdb holds only the in-frame ones, with some missing. The top ten clones hold about 1.5% of a sample with approximately 980,000 clones, less than 85% of them seen once. The material sequenced was memory CD4+ T cells sorted from blood. Receptors originate from a man aged 18 to 29 in good health. CDR3s include the opening cysteine and the closing phenylalanine or tryptophan. The order of the fields is J gene, clone size, D gene, V gene, CDR3 DNA, CDR3 protein. The D gene is left open where the match is weak. The size of a clone is reported for some rows only, either as once, few or many, or as a class for expanded clones.

J gene: TRBJ1-2; clone size: NA; D gene: NA; V gene: TRBV4-1; CDR3 DNA: TGCGCCAGCAGCCAACCCAGGGAGGACTATGGCTACACCTTC; CDR3 protein: CASSQPREDYGYTF
J gene: TRBJ2-7; clone size: NA; D gene: NA; V gene: TRBV4-3; CDR3 DNA: TGCGCCAGCAGCCGACAAACAGGGACTTACGAGCAGTACTTC; CDR3 protein: CASSRQTGTYEQYF
J gene: TRBJ2-2; clone size: NA; D gene: NA; V gene: TRBV5-1; CDR3 DNA: TGCGCCAGCAGCTCCCGGCCGGCCGGGGAGCTGTTTTTT; CDR3 protein: CASSSRPAGELFF
J gene: TRBJ2-3; clone size: NA; D gene: NA; V gene: TRBV5-4; CDR3 DNA: TGTGCCAGCAGCAGCGGCGGACAGCTCACAGATACGCAGTATTTT; CDR3 protein: CASSSGGQLTDTQYF
J gene: TRBJ1-2; clone size: NA; D gene: NA; V gene: TRBV6-1; CDR3 DNA: TGTGCCAGCAGTGCCCAGAGGCAGGGAGGTAGCTATGGCTACACCTTC; CDR3 protein: CASSAQRQGGSYGYTF
J gene: TRBJ2-7; clone size: NA; D gene: TRBD2; V gene: TRBV25-1; CDR3 DNA: TGTGCCAGCAGTGAATCGGGACTAGCGGGAACCTACGAGCAGTACTTC; CDR3 protein: CASSESGLAGTYEQYF
J gene: TRBJ2-1; clone size: NA; D gene: NA; V gene: TRBV5-1; CDR3 DNA: TGCGCCAGCAGCTTGGCCGGCTATACAAACTACAATGAGCAGTTCTTC; CDR3 protein: CASSLAGYTNYNEQFF
J gene: TRBJ2-5; clone size: NA; D gene: TRBD2; V gene: TRBV7-9; CDR3 DNA: TGTGCCAGCAGCCGCGGGGGGTCAAGTACGGAGACCCAGTACTTC; CDR3 protein: CASSRGGSSTETQYF
J gene: TRBJ2-7; clone size: once; D gene: NA; V gene: TRBV7-2; CDR3 DNA: TGTGCCAGCAGCTCCCTCGGACAGTGGGGCTACGAGCAGTACTTC; CDR3 protein: CASSSLGQWGYEQYF
J gene: TRBJ1-2; clone size: NA; D gene: NA; V gene: TRBV12-1; CDR3 DNA: TGTGCCAATAGTGGCTACACCTTC; CDR3 protein: CANSGYTF
J gene: TRBJ2-5; clone size: NA; D gene: NA; V gene: TRBV30; CDR3 DNA: TGTGCCTGGAGTTCCTACAACAGTTTTCAAGAGACCCAGTACTTC; CDR3 protein: CAWSSYNSFQETQYF
J gene: TRBJ1-2; clone size: NA; D gene: NA; V gene: TRBV20-1; CDR3 DNA: TGCAGTGCTTCGGACGGCGATGGCTACACCTTC; CDR3 protein: CSASDGDGYTF
J gene: TRBJ1-6; clone size: few; D gene: NA; V gene: TRBV4-1; CDR3 DNA: TGCGCCAGCAGCCAAGATGTCTTGGCTTATTCACCCCTCCACTTT; CDR3 protein: CASSQDVLAYSPLHF
J gene: TRBJ2-5; clone size: few; D gene: TRBD1; V gene: TRBV9; CDR3 DNA: TGTGCCAGCAGCGTATCGGCGACAGGGAGATGGGAGACCCAGTACTTC; CDR3 protein: CASSVSATGRWETQYF
J gene: TRBJ2-5; clone size: NA; D gene: TRBD2; V gene: TRBV7-2; CDR3 DNA: TGTGCCAGCAGCTGGACTAGCGGACAAGAGACCCAGTACTTC; CDR3 protein: CASSWTSGQETQYF